Below, one T cell receptor beta chain is given with its context. Its cognate antigen is unknown. These data originate in a study of Tregs in tolerant kidney transplant recipients. Study-wide results and caveats: Tolerant patients' donor-specific Tregs expanded beyond overall Tregs, suggesting antigen-driven growth.

Mixed chimerism was transient after nonmyeloablative marrow transplants from related graft donors. This table comes from immunoSEQ multiplex PCR, and its TCRdb copy is limited to in-frame clones, with some not included. Among about 64,000 clones, 80% to 90% were seen once, and the ten largest hold 3.8%. The CDR3 runs to 16 residues. Looked up from germline, CDR1 is SGHNT and CDR2 is YYREEE (reference sequence). V trimming: 3 bases; J trimming: 5 bases; junction bases outside the gene matches: 13. The TCR was taken from a human patient who received a combined kidney and bone marrow transplant. A subset of T cells may come from the graft donor. The specimen comprised CD4+ T cells from blood (PBMCs), sampled 6 months after the transplant. J is TRBJ2-5 and V is TRBV5-4; TRBD2 aligns across 7 bases. CDR3 residues: CASSSRGVSLQETQYF. CDR3 DNA: TGTGCCAGCAGCTCCCGGGGGGTGTCCCTTCAGGAGACCCAGTACTTC.